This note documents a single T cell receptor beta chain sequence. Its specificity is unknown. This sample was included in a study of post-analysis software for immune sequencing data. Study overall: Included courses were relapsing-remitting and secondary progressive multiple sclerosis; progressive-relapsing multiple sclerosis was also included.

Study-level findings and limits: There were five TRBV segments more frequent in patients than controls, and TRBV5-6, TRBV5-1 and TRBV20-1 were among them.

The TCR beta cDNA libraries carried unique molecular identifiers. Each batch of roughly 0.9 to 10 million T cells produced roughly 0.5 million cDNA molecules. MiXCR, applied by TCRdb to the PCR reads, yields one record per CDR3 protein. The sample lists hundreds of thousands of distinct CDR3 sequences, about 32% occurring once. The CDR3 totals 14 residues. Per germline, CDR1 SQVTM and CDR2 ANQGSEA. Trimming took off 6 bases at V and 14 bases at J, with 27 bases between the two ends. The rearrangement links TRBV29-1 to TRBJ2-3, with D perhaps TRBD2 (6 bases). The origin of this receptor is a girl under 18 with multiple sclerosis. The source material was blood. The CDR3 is CSVSIGGNGEKLYF. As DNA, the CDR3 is TGCAGCGTCAGCATCGGAGGGAACGGTGAAAAACTGTATTTT.